The 21 T cell receptor beta chains below come from one sample, sequenced in a study of blood T cell repertoires in COVID-19. The repertoire was sequenced with immunoSEQ multiplex PCR; TCRdb's copy has only in-frame clones and lacks some. The sample holds about 190,000 clones, around 84% seen once. The sample comprised PBMCs or T cells enriched from blood (not recorded which). The source is a woman aged 30 to 39 who had recovered from COVID-19.

The chain couples TRBV5-1 to TRBJ1-6; D is perhaps TRBD1 (5 bases). V lost 0 bases to trimming and J lost 7 bases, with 17 bases between them. The CDR3 is made up of 17 amino acids. Germline-derived CDR1 and CDR2 are SGHRS and YFSETQ. The CDR3 loop reads CASSLGPERGGNSPLHF. CDR3 nucleotides: TGCGCCAGCAGCTTGGGGCCGGAAAGGGGAGGGAATTCACCCCTCCACTTT.

The chain recombines TRBV3-1 (or the pseudogene TRBV3-2) with TRBJ1-2; TRBD1 matches at 9 bases. J gave up 8 bases and V 6 bases, and 13 bases lay outside the gene matches. The CDR3 spans 15 residues. Germline V lookup: CDR1 LGHDT, CDR2 YNNKEL (reference sequence). The CDR3 DNA reads TGTGCCAGCAGAAAACAGACAGGGGGTCTCGGCGGCTACACCTTC. Residues: CASRKQTGGLGGYTF.

This chain connects TRBV7-9 to TRBJ1-1; no firm D call. Between the trimmed V and J ends, which lost 2 bases and 3 bases, there was a span of 16 bases. CDR1 is SEHNR and CDR2 is FQNEAQ in the germline V gene (reference sequence). The CDR3 contains 16 residues. The CDR3 reads CASSLLPRRDDTEAFF. CDR3 DNA sequence: TGTGCCAGCAGCTTATTGCCAAGGAGAGATGACACTGAAGCTTTCTTT.

The V call is TRBV12-2, the J call TRBJ1-2. TRBV12-2 is tagged as a pseudogene. The CDR3 is 13 amino acids. The DNA of the CDR3 is TGTGCAAGTCGCTTCCCCGGGGGATATGGCTACACCTTC. It yields the protein CASRFPGGYGYTF.

This clone is a singleton in its sample. V and J are TRBV28 and TRBJ2-2; 8 bases align to TRBD2. The V segment lost 7 bases and the J segment 5 bases; nucleotides outside the gene matches: 12. The CDR3 loop spans 16 amino acids. Germline-derived CDR1 and CDR2 are MDHEN and SYDVKM. The CDR3 loop is CASTGGGRPGTGELFF. The CDR3 DNA follows: TGTGCCAGCACCGGGGGGGGGCGCCCAGGGACCGGGGAGCTGTTTTTT. Supplemented by reference TRBV28 and TRBJ2-2, the full variable domain reads DVKVTQSSRYLVKRTGEKVFLECVQDMDHENMFWYRQDPGLGLRLIYFSYDVKMKEKGDIPEGYSVSREKKERFSLILESASTNQTSMYLCASTGGGRPGTGELFFGEGSRLTVL.

The chain links TRBV28 to TRBJ1-2, with D tentatively TRBD1 (5 bases). This CDR3 comprises 13 residues. The germline V and J ends were trimmed by 2 bases and 8 bases, with 12 bases remaining between them. The germline CDR1 and CDR2 sequences are MDHEN and SYDVKM. CDR3 DNA: TGTGCCAGCAGTTTAGAGGGGCGGGGAGGCTACACCTTC. Protein: CASSLEGRGGYTF.

This clone showed up just a few times. V usage is TRBV7-9 and J usage is TRBJ2-3; a possible D gene is TRBD1 (5 bases). CDR1 SEHNR and CDR2 FQNEAQ come from the germline V gene (reference sequence). CDR3 length: 14 amino acids. Trimming stripped 8 bases from V and 7 bases from J, with 19 bases between. In DNA, the CDR3 is TGTGCCAGCGGGGCGAAGATCAACGGTAATACGCAGTATTTT. It is translated as CASGAKINGNTQYF.

The J gene is TRBJ1-1, the V gene TRBV21-1; the table gives TRBD1 as D, unverified against the DNA. TRBV21-1 is a listed pseudogene. This CDR3 comprises 16 residues. CDR3 DNA: TGTGCCAGCAGCAAGCAGGGGAGAAGCCTTAACACTGAAGCTTTCTTT. It translates to CASSKQGRSLNTEAFF.

This clone was detected a few times. CDR3 in DNA: TGTGCCAGCAGGAGCTCCTATAATTCACCCCTCCACTTT. Residues: CASRSSYNSPLHF. This chain links TRBV2 with TRBJ1-6; unclear D gene. This CDR3 has 13 residues. Trimming took off 6 bases at V and 0 bases at J, with 3 bases between the two ends. Germline-derived CDR1 and CDR2 are SNHLY and FYNNEI. The full variable domain, its missing parts supplied by reference TRBV2 and TRBJ1-6, is EPEVTQTPSHQVTQMGQEVILRCVPISNHLYFYWYRQILGQKVEFLVSFYNNEISEKSEIFDDQFSVERPDGSNFTLKIRSTKLEDSAMYFCASRSSYNSPLHFGNGTRLTVT.

The genes are TRBV9 and TRBJ2-1; D remains unclear. With 3 bases removed from V and 7 bases from J, the gap between germline ends came to 5 bases. The CDR3 runs to 11 residues. Germline CDR1 is SGDLS and CDR2 is YYNGEE. The CDR3, as DNA: TGTGCCAGCAGCGAGACAAATGAGCAGTTCTTC. Translation gives CASSETNEQFF.

This clone has a single count. The gene calls are TRBV15 and TRBJ1-2, with 9 bases matching TRBD1. This CDR3 comprises 15 residues. V shed 5 bases, J shed 4 bases, and the junction held 8 bases outside the gene matches. Germline CDR1 LNHNV, CDR2 YYDKDF (reference sequence). DNA of the CDR3: TGTGCCACCAGCGTATCACAGGGGGCGTCCTATGGCTACACCTTC. This translates into CATSVSQGASYGYTF.

The J gene is TRBJ2-1, the V gene TRBV19; 8 bases are a match to TRBD2. This CDR3 is built from 14 residues. Germline-derived CDR1 and CDR2 are LNHDA and SQIVND (reference sequence). J was trimmed by 6 bases and V by 9 bases; bases with no gene match: 10. The CDR3 spells CASSRGGQLNEQFF. DNA for the CDR3: TGTGCCAGCTCACGGGGGGGTCAACTCAATGAGCAGTTCTTC.

The gene calls are TRBV6-1 and TRBJ2-1; 10 nucleotides match TRBD2. The CDR3 is 18 residues long. Germline V gives CDR1 MNHNS, CDR2 SASEGT. Unmatched junction bases numbered 13, after V lost 3 bases and J lost 5 bases. CDR3 sequence: CASSEREWLAGGNNEQFF. In nucleotides, the CDR3 is TGTGCCAGCAGTGAGAGGGAGTGGTTAGCGGGAGGTAACAATGAGCAGTTCTTC.

The rearrangement uses TRBV5-1 and TRBJ2-5; D is possibly TRBD2 (6 bases). The CDR3 totals 15 residues. V was clipped by 0 bases and J by 2 bases, with 11 bases between them. CDR1 and CDR2 from the germline V gene are SGHRS and YFSETQ. The CDR3 region is CASSLAGLSQETQYF. The DNA of the CDR3 is TGCGCCAGCAGCTTGGCGGGACTTTCACAAGAGACCCAGTACTTC.

This sequence joins TRBV19 and TRBJ1-1; D perhaps matches TRBD1 (6 bases). The ends were cut back, 10 bases at V and 1 base at J, with 10 bases in the middle. The V gene's germline CDR1 is LNHDA and CDR2 SQIVND (reference sequence). The CDR3 is 12 amino acids. The CDR3 bases are TGTGCCACCCTACAGGGGAACACTGAAGCTTTCTTT. Protein product: CATLQGNTEAFF.

The chain joins TRBV27 to TRBJ2-1; TRBD1 matches at 7 bases. CDR1 and CDR2 (germline): MNHEY, SMNVEV (reference sequence). The CDR3 runs 16 residues. V lost 2 bases and J lost 5; bases outside the gene matches: 9. The CDR3, as DNA: TGTGCCAGCAGTTTAGACGGCAGGGGGTTCAACAATGAGCAGTTCTTC. Encoded protein: CASSLDGRGFNNEQFF.

The chain has TRBV7-6 and TRBJ2-2, with no clear D. There are 16 residues in the CDR3. Per germline, CDR1 SGHVS and CDR2 FNYEAQ. Trimming cost V 4 bases and J 2 bases, with 14 bases left between them. The DNA for the CDR3 is TGTGCCAGCAGCTCCTCTTCCACTCTCAACACCGGGGAGCTGTTTTTT. This encodes CASSSSSTLNTGELFF.

The chain uses TRBV28 and TRBJ1-5, with 8 bases fitting TRBD1. This CDR3 spans 16 amino acids. The junction had 2 bases not matched to a gene; V was cut back by 1 base and J by 0 bases. The germline V gene has CDR1 MDHEN and CDR2 SYDVKM. CDR3 DNA: TGTGCCAGCAGTTTATACCAGGGGGCTAGCAATCAGCCCCAGCATTTT. Its translation is CASSLYQGASNQPQHF. The whole variable domain, remainder taken from reference TRBV28 and TRBJ1-5, is DVKVTQSSRYLVKRTGEKVFLECVQDMDHENMFWYRQDPGLGLRLIYFSYDVKMKEKGDIPEGYSVSREKKERFSLILESASTNQTSMYLCASSLYQGASNQPQHFGDGTRLSIL.

This chain links TRBV7-9 with TRBJ1-3, with 7 bases that match TRBD1. Unmatched junction bases numbered 7, after V lost 5 bases and J lost 0 bases. Germline CDR1 reads SEHNR; CDR2 reads FQNEAQ (reference sequence). There are 16 residues in the CDR3. CDR3 in DNA: TGTGCCAGCAGCCCGTGGGACAGTTTCTCTGGAAACACCATATATTTT. It encodes CASSPWDSFSGNTIYF.

The chain recombines TRBV24-1 with TRBJ1-2, with 9 bases fitting TRBD1. Germline loops: CDR1 KGHDR, CDR2 SFDVKD. V dropped 1 base and J dropped 8; count of bases not matched to a gene: 7. The CDR3 runs 15 residues. The CDR3 sequence is CATSDFTGGAEGYTF. The CDR3 nucleotides read TGTGCCACCAGTGATTTCACAGGGGGCGCGGAGGGCTACACCTTC.

The V and J genes are TRBV7-9 and TRBJ1-5; D call uncertain. CDR1 is SEHNR, CDR2 FQNEAQ, per germline (reference sequence). This CDR3 contains 13 residues. V was shortened by 2 bases and J by 11 bases, with 13 bases between the two germline ends. The CDR3 region is CASSLMGSLAQHF. The CDR3 DNA is TGTGCCAGCAGCTTAATGGGCAGCCTGGCCCAGCATTTT.